These 24 T cell receptor beta chains were sequenced from one sample in a study of T-cell reconstitution after alpha-beta-depleted transplantation in children. Preparation of the TCRbeta library involved a method that used unique molecular identifiers. From the PCR reads, TCRdb called clonotypes with MiXCR, one entry per CDR3 protein. This sample has fewer than 750,000 distinct CDR3 sequences, with 25% to 30% found just once. The sample consisted of PBMCs, taken before TCRalphabeta/CD19-depleted stem cell transplant. The source is a boy less than two years old with Wiskott-Aldrich syndrome, due to receive a stem cell transplant.

The V gene is TRBV5-5, the J gene TRBJ2-5; 7 nucleotides agree with TRBD2. CDR3 size: 15 residues. Germline V CDR1 and CDR2: SGHKS, YYEKEE (reference sequence). J gave up 4 bases and V 3 bases, and 9 bases lay outside the gene matches. The CDR3 sequence is CASSSPLAGAETQYF. The CDR3 DNA sequence: TGTGCCAGCAGCTCCCCCCTCGCGGGAGCAGAGACCCAGTACTTC.

A few counts support this clonotype. This rearrangement joins TRBV6-1 to TRBJ2-1, with 8 bases identical to TRBD2. V was clipped by 10 bases and J by 6 bases; unmatched bases: 11. Germline V CDR1 and CDR2: MNHNS, SASEGT. The CDR3 covers 14 residues. CDR3 region: CATVGLAGLNEQFF. The CDR3 bases are TGTGCCACGGTCGGGTTAGCGGGACTCAATGAGCAGTTCTTC.

This sequence joins TRBV5-1 and TRBJ1-2; TRBD1 agrees at 9 bases. J gave up 8 bases and V 4 bases, and 9 bases lay outside the gene matches. This CDR3 region has 14 residues. CDR1 and CDR2 from the germline V gene are SGHRS and YFSETQ. The DNA for the CDR3 is TGCGCCAGCAGCGCGGGGACAGGGCCCAGCGGCTACACCTTC. Its protein product is CASSAGTGPSGYTF.

This clonotype was seen a few times. The chain's CDR3 is CSAAGQNNSPLHF. The CDR3 DNA reads TGCAGTGCCGCAGGACAGAATAATTCACCCCTCCACTTT. The chain combines TRBV20-1 with TRBJ1-6; D might be TRBD1 (6 bases). V was trimmed by 6 bases and J by 5 bases, leaving 11 bases between them. The CDR3 covers 13 residues. Germline V lookup: CDR1 DFQATT, CDR2 SNEGSKA (reference sequence).

This clonotype was detected only a few times. This chain uses TRBV18 with TRBJ2-1; 14 nucleotides agree with TRBD2. The V segment lost 2 bases and the J segment 4 bases; nucleotides outside the gene matches: 10. Germline CDR1 is KGHSH and CDR2 is LQKENI. The CDR3 runs to 19 residues. The CDR3 nucleotides are TGTGCCAGCTCACCAGTCATAGGGACTAGCGGGAGAGGATACAATGAGCAGTTCTTC. Translating it yields CASSPVIGTSGRGYNEQFF.

This clonotype has only a few counts. CDR3 region: CSVGGLAGLEQYF. CDR3 nucleotides: TGCAGCGTCGGAGGACTAGCGGGACTCGAGCAGTACTTC. The rearrangement joins TRBV29-1 to TRBJ2-7; 12 nucleotides agree with TRBD2. Looked up from germline, CDR1 is SQVTM and CDR2 is ANQGSEA. The CDR3 has 13 amino acids. The junction had 6 bases not matched to a gene; V was cut back by 6 bases and J by 6 bases.

This clonotype was observed a handful of times. The J gene is TRBJ2-6, the V gene TRBV4-1, with D perhaps assigned TRBD1 or TRBD2 (6 bases each). This CDR3 has 18 amino acids. V was shortened by 1 base and J by 2 bases, with 15 bases between the two germline ends. Germline-derived CDR1 and CDR2 are MGHRA and YSYEKL. The CDR3, as DNA: TGCGCCAGCAGCCAAGGGAGGGGGAATCTGGCTGGGGCCAACGTCCTGACTTTC. Protein: CASSQGRGNLAGANVLTF.

In its sample, this clonotype was seen a few times. The chain couples TRBV11-2 to TRBJ2-1; D is undetermined. This CDR3 is 12 amino acids long. Germline V gene data show CDR1 as SGHAT and CDR2 as FQNNGV. V lost 3 bases and J 9 bases, leaving 9 bases between the germline ends. CDR3 DNA: TGTGCCAGCAGCTTTGGCAAGGGTGAGCAGTTCTTC. Residues: CASSFGKGEQFF.

This clonotype appeared a few times. This sequence joins TRBV9 and TRBJ2-7; D may be TRBD1 (7 bases). Germline CDR1 SGDLS, CDR2 YYNGEE. The CDR3 has 16 amino acids. Trimming stripped 0 bases from V and 2 bases from J, with 15 bases between. The CDR3 DNA follows: TGTGCCAGCAGCGTAGTAGCCGCGGGACAGCCCTACGAGCAGTACTTC. Translating gives CASSVVAAGQPYEQYF.

This clonotype has just a few counts. The chain joins TRBV5-5 to TRBJ2-2; D not resolved. There are 14 residues in the CDR3. The ends were cut back, 1 base at V and 3 bases at J, with 7 bases in the middle. Germline V gene data show CDR1 as SGHKS and CDR2 as YYEKEE (reference sequence). CDR3 in amino acids: CASSLTGDTGELFF. DNA for the CDR3: TGTGCCAGCAGCTTGACTGGAGACACCGGGGAGCTGTTTTTT.

The chain uses TRBV24-1 and TRBJ2-5; TRBD2 agrees at 7 bases. Germline lookup yields CDR1 KGHDR and CDR2 SFDVKD. V shed 3 bases and J 7 bases; nucleotides not matched to a gene: 4. CDR3 length: 13 amino acids. CDR3 protein: CATSDRPGGTQYF. DNA for the CDR3: TGTGCCACCAGTGATAGGCCGGGAGGGACCCAGTACTTC.

This clonotype came up a few times. The V and J genes are TRBV12-3 or TRBV12-4 and TRBJ1-3; maybe TRBD1 (6 bases). The V gene lost 6 bases and the J gene lost 0 bases, with 12 bases spanning the gap. The CDR3 runs to 15 residues. The CDR3 loop is CASRYRDNSGNTIYF. The CDR3 DNA is TGTGCCAGCAGATACCGGGACAACTCTGGAAACACCATATATTTT.

The V call is TRBV7-6, the J call TRBJ1-1; D call uncertain. Between the trimmed V and J ends, which lost 0 bases and 0 bases, there was a span of 11 bases. Per the germline V gene, CDR1 is SGHVS and CDR2 is FNYEAQ. The CDR3 loop spans 16 amino acids. The CDR3 nucleotides are TGTGCCAGCAGCTTAGCCTACAGCAGCATGAACACTGAAGCTTTCTTT. It codes for CASSLAYSSMNTEAFF.

This clonotype was seen only a few times. The chain uses TRBV5-6 and TRBJ2-5, with D perhaps matching TRBD2 (6 bases). CDR3 length: 14 amino acids. The V end lost 0 bases, the J end lost 5 bases, and 11 bases lay between the germline ends. Per germline, CDR1 SGHDT and CDR2 YYEEEE. This CDR3 is CASSLDPGEETQYF. The CDR3 DNA reads as TGTGCCAGCAGCTTGGACCCGGGAGAGGAGACCCAGTACTTC.

The chain has TRBV27 and TRBJ2-7; TRBD2 aligns across 15 bases. This CDR3 is 15 amino acids long. From germline, CDR1 is MNHEY and CDR2 SMNVEV (reference sequence). V lost 5 bases and J lost 6; bases outside the gene matches: 5. The CDR3 is CASSTGTSGRSEQYF. The CDR3, as DNA: TGTGCCAGCAGTACAGGGACTAGCGGGAGGAGCGAGCAGTACTTC.

The chain carries TRBV20-1 and TRBJ1-1; D unresolved. The CDR3 extends over 12 amino acids. Germline CDR1 and CDR2: DFQATT and SNEGSKA (reference sequence). The V end was cut by 6 bases, the J end by 2 bases, with 10 bases between. The DNA for the CDR3 is TGCAGTGCACAACAAGGTAACACTGAAGCTTTCTTT. Protein: CSAQQGNTEAFF.

V is TRBV7-9 and J is TRBJ2-2; a possible D gene is TRBD2 (5 bases). Trimming took 5 bases from V and 4 from J, leaving 20 bases between them. The CDR3 runs to 17 residues. The germline gives CDR1 SEHNR, CDR2 FQNEAQ (reference sequence). The CDR3 region is CASSPTPRGSGTGELFF. The CDR3 DNA is TGTGCCAGCAGCCCAACCCCGCGTGGGAGTGGCACCGGGGAGCTGTTTTTT.

V usage is TRBV5-1 and J usage is TRBJ2-2; the match to TRBD1 covers 8 bases. The V gene's germline CDR1 is SGHRS and CDR2 YFSETQ. J gave up 3 bases and V 4 bases, and 11 bases lay outside the gene matches. The CDR3 sequence is 17 residues long. The CDR3 DNA is TGCGCCAGCAGCCGCAGACCAGGGGGCGTCGACACCGGGGAGCTGTTTTTT. Translation: CASSRRPGGVDTGELFF.

The chain recombines TRBV20-1 with TRBJ1-1; 7 bases map to TRBD1. Germline V gene data show CDR1 as DFQATT and CDR2 as SNEGSKA (reference sequence). The junction had 5 bases not matched to a gene; V was cut back by 6 bases and J by 1 base. The length of the CDR3 is 13 residues. DNA of the CDR3: TGCAGTGCGTCGGGACAGTCGAACACTGAAGCTTTCTTT. Its protein product is CSASGQSNTEAFF.

The chain combines TRBV2 with TRBJ2-7; 8 positions agree with TRBD1. The CDR3 spans 16 residues. J gave up 2 bases and V 7 bases, and 13 bases lay outside the gene matches. Germline V CDR1 and CDR2: SNHLY, FYNNEI. CDR3 in amino acids: CASTANTGGGTYEQYF. DNA of the CDR3: TGTGCCAGCACTGCGAACACAGGGGGTGGGACCTACGAGCAGTACTTC.

Ten or more counts support this clonotype. A read error may account for a junction end that differs from germline. The V and J genes are TRBV20-1 and TRBJ2-7, with D tentatively TRBD1 (6 bases). CDR1 DFQATT and CDR2 SNEGSKA come from the germline V gene (reference sequence). The CDR3 extends over 11 amino acids. The CDR3 region is CGGGSSYEQYF. The CDR3 DNA is TGTGGGGGCGGTAGCTCCTACGAGCAGTACTTC.

This clonotype was recorded a few times. The V call is TRBV10-3, the J call TRBJ1-1, with D uncertain. Germline CDR1 ENHRY, CDR2 SYGVKD. The CDR3 runs to 14 residues. Trimming left V 6 bases short and J 4 bases short, with 15 bases between. For the CDR3, the DNA is TGTGCCATCAGGGAGGACTCGAGAGGCACTGAAGCTTTCTTT. Translated, it gives CAIREDSRGTEAFF.

This rearrangement joins TRBV2 to TRBJ2-7; 10 bases map to TRBD2. V lost 1 base, J lost 1 base, and 19 bases stayed unmatched. CDR3 length: 21 residues. Germline CDR1 reads SNHLY; CDR2 reads FYNNEI. For the CDR3, the DNA is TGTGCCAGCAGTGAAGGATCCTCTAGCGGGAGTTGGATCTCGAGATCCTACGAGCAGTACTTC. It encodes CASSEGSSSGSWISRSYEQYF.

About this clonotype: The germline gene is not matched at one end of the junction; a read error may be the cause. This chain connects TRBV3-1 to TRBJ2-1; 10 nucleotides match TRBD2. The CDR3 is 13 amino acids. Germline V gene lookup returns CDR1 LGHDT and CDR2 YNNKEL (reference sequence). The CDR3 region is CASSQEASGSVIF. The CDR3 nucleotides are TGTGCCAGCAGCCAAGAAGCTAGCGGGAGCGTAATCTTC.